The 2 T cell receptor beta chains below come from one sample, sequenced in a study of cytomegalovirus exposure and HLA in healthy donors. The PCR made use of 60 Vbeta and 13 Jbeta primers. Clones were sequenced by immunoSEQ multiplex PCR, and TCRdb holds only the in-frame ones, with some missing. Of roughly 100,000 clones in the sample, roughly 80% were seen once. The sample taken for sequencing was PBMCs. The receptor source for this set is a woman aged 55 to 70 in good health and CMV-seronegative.

The chain carries TRBV6-5 and TRBJ1-1; TRBD1 aligns across 7 bases. After removal of 4 bases from V and 7 bases from J, the junction contained 0 bases not matched to a gene. The V gene's germline CDR1 is MNHEY and CDR2 SVGAGI. CDR3 length: 11 amino acids. The CDR3 DNA follows: TGTGCCAGCAGTTGGACAGGTGAAGCTTTCTTT. This codes for CASSWTGEAFF.

The chain is built from TRBV7-2 and TRBJ1-1; a weak D match, TRBD1 (5 bases). Germline CDR1 SGHTA, CDR2 FQGNSA. The CDR3 is 14 residues long. Trimming shortened V by 2 bases and J by 5 bases, and 12 bases separated the two germline ends. CDR3 nucleotides: TGTGCCAGCAGCTTACCCAGGGTCTCAACTGAAGCTTTCTTT. Translated: CASSLPRVSTEAFF. Full variable domain (remainder filled in from reference TRBV7-2 and TRBJ1-1): GAGVSQSPSNKVTEKGKDVELRCDPISGHTALYWYRQSLGQGLEFLIYFQGNSAPDKSGLPSDRFSAERTGGSVSTLTIQRTQQEDSAVYLCASSLPRVSTEAFFGQGTRLTVV.